This T cell receptor (beta chain) stems from a study of shared T cell receptors in the human thymus. V lost 2 bases to trimming and J lost 1 base; unmatched junction nucleotides: 5. The germline gives CDR1 LNHDA, CDR2 SQIVND (reference sequence). There are 17 residues in the CDR3. Produced via immunoSEQ multiplex PCR; TCRdb's table is partial and in-frame only. The sample consists of hundreds of thousands of clones, 88% of them appearing once. This clone was counted a single time. The same data also went into a second study, on human thymus T cells. That paper states: Gene usage for V and J segments appeared biased in thymic and blood repertoires. Related studies noted strongly shared thymic repertoires across unrelated people.

This receptor was taken from a boy under three years old with a congenital heart defect. The V call is TRBV19, the J call TRBJ2-6; 7 bases fit TRBD1. Sequencing input: thymocytes. CDR3 in DNA: TGTGCCAGTAGTATAACAGGGGACAATTCTGGGGCCAACGTCCTGACTTTC. This encodes CASSITGDNSGANVLTF.